This TCR beta chain was documented in a study of T cell repertoires in cytomegalovirus infection. TCRdb reprocessed the reads via MiXCR and lists one record per CDR3 protein. The data contain some 130,000 distinct CDR3 sequences, approximately 9.2% of them singletons. This clonotype was seen at least ten times. The CDR3 is made up of 17 amino acids. V was clipped by 4 bases and J by 1 base; unmatched bases: 12. CDR1 and CDR2 from the germline V gene are SGHVS and FQNEAQ. The chain carries TRBV7-8 and TRBJ2-5; 7 positions match TRBD1. The receptor comes from a human donor in good health (CMV status not recorded). Some clones in this sample may be carry-over from other donors' samples. Specimen: PBMCs. The CDR3 protein is CASSSYRDRETQETQYF. The CDR3 DNA reads TGTGCCAGCAGCTCGTACCGGGACAGAGAAACCCAAGAGACCCAGTACTTC. The whole variable domain, remainder taken from reference TRBV7-8 and TRBJ2-5, is GAGVSQSPRYKVAKRGQDVALRCDPISGHVSLFWYQQALGQGPEFLTYFQNEAQLDKSGLPSDRFFAERPEGSVSTLKIQRTQQEDSAVYLCASSSYRDRETQETQYFGPGTRLLVL.